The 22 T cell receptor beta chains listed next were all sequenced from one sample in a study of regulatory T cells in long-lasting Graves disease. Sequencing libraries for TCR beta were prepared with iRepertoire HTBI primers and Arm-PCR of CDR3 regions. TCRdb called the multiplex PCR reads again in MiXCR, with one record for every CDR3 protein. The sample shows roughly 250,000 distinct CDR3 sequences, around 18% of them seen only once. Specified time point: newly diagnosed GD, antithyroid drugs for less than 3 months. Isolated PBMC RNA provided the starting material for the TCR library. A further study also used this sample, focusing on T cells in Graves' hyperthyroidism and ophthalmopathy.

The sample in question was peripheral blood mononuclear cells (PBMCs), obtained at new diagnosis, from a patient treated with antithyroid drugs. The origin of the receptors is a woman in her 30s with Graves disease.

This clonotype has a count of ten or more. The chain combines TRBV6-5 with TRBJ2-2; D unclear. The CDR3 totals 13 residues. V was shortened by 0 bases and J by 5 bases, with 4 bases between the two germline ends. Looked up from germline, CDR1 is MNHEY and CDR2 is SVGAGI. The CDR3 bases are TGTGCCAGCAGTTACTCAGGAACCGGGGAGCTGTTTTTT. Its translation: CASSYSGTGELFF.

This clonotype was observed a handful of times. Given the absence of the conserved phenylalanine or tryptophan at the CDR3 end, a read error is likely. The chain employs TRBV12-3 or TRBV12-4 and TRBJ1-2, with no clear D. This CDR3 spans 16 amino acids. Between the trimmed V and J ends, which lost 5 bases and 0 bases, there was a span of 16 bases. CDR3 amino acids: CASSSGRSTSNYGYTS. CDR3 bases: TGTGCCAGCAGTAGTGGACGGTCCACCTCTAACTATGGCTACACCTCC.

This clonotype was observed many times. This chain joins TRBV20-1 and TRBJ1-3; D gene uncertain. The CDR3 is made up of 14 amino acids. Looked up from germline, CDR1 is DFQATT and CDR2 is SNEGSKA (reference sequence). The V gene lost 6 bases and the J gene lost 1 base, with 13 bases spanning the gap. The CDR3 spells CSAVKSSSGNTIYF. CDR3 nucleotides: TGCAGTGCCGTCAAATCGTCTTCTGGAAACACCATATATTTT.

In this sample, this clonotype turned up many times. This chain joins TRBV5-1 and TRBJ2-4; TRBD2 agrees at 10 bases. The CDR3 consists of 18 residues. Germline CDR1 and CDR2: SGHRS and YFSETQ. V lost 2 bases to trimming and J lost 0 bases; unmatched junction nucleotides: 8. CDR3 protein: CASSLPLAGGEAKNIQYF. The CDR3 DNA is TGCGCCAGCAGCTTACCCTTAGCGGGGGGAGAAGCCAAAAACATTCAGTACTTC.

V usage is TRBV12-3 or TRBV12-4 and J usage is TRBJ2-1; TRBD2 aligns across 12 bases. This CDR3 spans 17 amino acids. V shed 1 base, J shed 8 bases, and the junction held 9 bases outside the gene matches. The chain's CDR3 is CASSLETSGSYMDEQFF. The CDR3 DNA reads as TGTGCCAGCAGTTTAGAGACTAGCGGGAGTTATATGGATGAGCAGTTCTTC.

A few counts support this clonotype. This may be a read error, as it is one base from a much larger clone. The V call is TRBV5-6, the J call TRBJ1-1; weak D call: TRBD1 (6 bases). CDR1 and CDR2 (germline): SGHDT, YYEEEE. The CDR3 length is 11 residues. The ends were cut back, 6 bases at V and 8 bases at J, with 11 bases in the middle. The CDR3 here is CASKGGAEAFF. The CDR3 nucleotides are TGTGCCAGCAAGGGGGGAGCGGAAGCTTTCTTT.

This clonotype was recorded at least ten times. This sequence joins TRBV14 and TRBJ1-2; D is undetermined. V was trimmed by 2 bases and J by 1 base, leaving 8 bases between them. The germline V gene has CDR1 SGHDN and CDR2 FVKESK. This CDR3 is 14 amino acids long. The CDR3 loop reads CASSQQPGNYGYTF. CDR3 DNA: TGTGCCAGCAGCCAACAACCGGGTAACTATGGCTACACCTTC.

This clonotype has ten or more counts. The CDR3 here is CSARDQRTLNQPQHF. For the CDR3, the DNA is TGCAGTGCTAGAGATCAGAGGACGCTCAATCAGCCCCAGCATTTT. The chain recombines TRBV20-1 with TRBJ1-5; no firm D call. The V gene's germline CDR1 is DFQATT and CDR2 SNEGSKA (reference sequence). V dropped 0 bases and J dropped 3 bases, with 12 bases sitting between them. This CDR3 is 15 amino acids long.

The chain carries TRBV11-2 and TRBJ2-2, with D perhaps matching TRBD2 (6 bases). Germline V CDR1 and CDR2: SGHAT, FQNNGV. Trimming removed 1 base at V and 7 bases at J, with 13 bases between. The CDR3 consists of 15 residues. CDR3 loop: CASSLVAGYIGELFF. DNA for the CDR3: TGTGCCAGCAGCTTAGTGGCGGGGTATATCGGGGAGCTGTTTTTT.

CDR3 loop: CASMTSGRRHKGTGELFF. DNA for the CDR3: TGTGCCAGTATGACTAGCGGGAGGAGACATAAGGGCACCGGGGAGCTGTTTTTT. The J gene is TRBJ2-2, the V gene TRBV19; the match to TRBD2 covers 13 bases. Germline CDR1 reads LNHDA; CDR2 reads SQIVND (reference sequence). V trimming: 7 bases; J trimming: 4 bases; junction bases outside the gene matches: 12. The CDR3 loop spans 18 amino acids.

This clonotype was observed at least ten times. The CDR3 sequence: CASSLDGFYGYTF. CDR3 bases: TGCGCCAGCAGCTTGGATGGTTTCTATGGCTACACCTTC. The V and J genes are TRBV5-1 and TRBJ1-2; D ambiguous. Trimming cost V 0 bases and J 4 bases, with 7 bases left between them. This CDR3 contains 13 residues. The V gene's germline CDR1 is SGHRS and CDR2 YFSETQ. Looking up the rest from reference TRBV5-1 and TRBJ1-2 gives the full variable domain: KAGVTQTPRYLIKTRGQQVTLSCSPISGHRSVSWYQQTPGQGLQFLFEYFSETQRNKGNFPGRFSGRQFSNSRSEMNVSTLELGDSALYLCASSLDGFYGYTFGSGTRLTVV.

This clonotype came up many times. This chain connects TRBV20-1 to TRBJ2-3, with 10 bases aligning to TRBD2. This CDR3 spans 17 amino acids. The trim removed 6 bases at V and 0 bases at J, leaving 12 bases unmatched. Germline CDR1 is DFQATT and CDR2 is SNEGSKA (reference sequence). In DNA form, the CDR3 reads TGCAGTGCCCATGGGCTAGCGGGGGCCCCGAGCACAGATACGCAGTATTTT. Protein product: CSAHGLAGAPSTDTQYF.

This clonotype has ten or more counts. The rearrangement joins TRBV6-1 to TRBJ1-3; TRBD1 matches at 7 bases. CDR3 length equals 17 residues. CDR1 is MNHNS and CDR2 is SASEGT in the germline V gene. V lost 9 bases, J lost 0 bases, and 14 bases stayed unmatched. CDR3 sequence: CASTREGQLFSGNTIYF. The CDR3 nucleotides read TGTGCCAGTACACGAGAGGGACAGCTCTTCTCTGGAAACACCATATATTTT.

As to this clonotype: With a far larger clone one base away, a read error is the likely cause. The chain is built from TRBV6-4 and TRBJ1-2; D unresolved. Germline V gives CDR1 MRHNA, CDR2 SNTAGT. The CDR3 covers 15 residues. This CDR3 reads CASSVPERTNYGHTF. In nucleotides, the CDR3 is TGTGCCAGCAGTGTCCCGGAGAGGACGAACTATGGCCACACCTTC.

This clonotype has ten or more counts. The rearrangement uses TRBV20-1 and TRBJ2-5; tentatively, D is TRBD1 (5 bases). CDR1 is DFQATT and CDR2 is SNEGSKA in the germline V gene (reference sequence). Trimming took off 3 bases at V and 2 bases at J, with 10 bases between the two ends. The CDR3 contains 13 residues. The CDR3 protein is CSARVGLQETQYF. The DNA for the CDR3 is TGCAGTGCTAGGGTGGGGCTTCAAGAGACCCAGTACTTC.

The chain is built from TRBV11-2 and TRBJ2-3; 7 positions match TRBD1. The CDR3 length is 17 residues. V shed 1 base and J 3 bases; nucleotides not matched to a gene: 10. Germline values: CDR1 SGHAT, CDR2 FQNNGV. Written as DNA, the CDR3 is TGTGCCAGCAGCTTAGTTTCGGGCAGGGGGATAACAGATACGCAGTATTTT. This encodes CASSLVSGRGITDTQYF.

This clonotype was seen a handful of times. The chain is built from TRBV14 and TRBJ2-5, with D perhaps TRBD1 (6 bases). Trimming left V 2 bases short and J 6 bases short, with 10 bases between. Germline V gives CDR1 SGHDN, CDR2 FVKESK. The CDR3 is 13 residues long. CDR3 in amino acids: CASSQIRGQTQYF. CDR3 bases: TGTGCCAGCAGCCAAATCAGGGGACAGACCCAGTACTTC.

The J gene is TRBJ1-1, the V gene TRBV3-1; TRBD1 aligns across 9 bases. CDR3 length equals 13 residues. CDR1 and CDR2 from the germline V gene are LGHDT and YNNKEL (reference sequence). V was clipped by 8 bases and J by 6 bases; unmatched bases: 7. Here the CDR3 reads CASSRTGAAEAFF. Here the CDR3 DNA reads TGTGCCAGCTCCCGGACAGGGGCGGCTGAAGCTTTCTTT.

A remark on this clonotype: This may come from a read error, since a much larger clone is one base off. CDR3 residues: CASSLFRYGRPPLHF. The CDR3 DNA sequence: TGTGCCAGCAGCTTATTCCGGTACGGGCGTCCACCCCTCCACTTT. The rearrangement uses TRBV7-9 and TRBJ1-6, with D uncertain. V was shortened by 2 bases and J by 11 bases, with 16 bases between the two germline ends. The germline CDR1 and CDR2 sequences are SEHNR and FQNEAQ (reference sequence). This CDR3 comprises 15 residues.

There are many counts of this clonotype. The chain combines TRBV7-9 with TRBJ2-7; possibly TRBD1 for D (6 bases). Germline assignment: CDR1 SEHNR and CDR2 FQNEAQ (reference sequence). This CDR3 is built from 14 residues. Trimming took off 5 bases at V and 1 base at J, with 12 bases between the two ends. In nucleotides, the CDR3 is TGTGCCAGCAGCACAAGTACAGGGTCCTACGAGCAGTACTTC. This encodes CASSTSTGSYEQYF.

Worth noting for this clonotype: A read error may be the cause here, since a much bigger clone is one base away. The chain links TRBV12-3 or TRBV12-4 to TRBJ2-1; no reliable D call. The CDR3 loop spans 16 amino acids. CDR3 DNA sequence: TGTGCCAGCAGACCCGAGCCGCATAGCTCCTACAATGAGCGGTTCTTC. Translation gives CASRPEPHSSYNERFF.

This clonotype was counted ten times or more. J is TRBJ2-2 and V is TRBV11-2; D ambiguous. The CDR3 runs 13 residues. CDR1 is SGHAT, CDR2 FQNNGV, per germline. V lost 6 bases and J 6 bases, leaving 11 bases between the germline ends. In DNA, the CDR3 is TGTGCCAGCAGTCAATTAACCGCCGGGGAGCTGTTTTTT. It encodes CASSQLTAGELFF.